This note documents a single T cell receptor (beta chain) sequence. Its antigen is still unknown. The data originate from a study of shared clonotypes between healthy human individuals. General study findings and limits: Naive subsets generally had larger estimated richness than memory subsets. Sampling included only blood; tissue repertoires likely differ.

TCRdb's copy holds only in-frame clones and misses some; the assay was immunoSEQ multiplex PCR. Of 1.5 million to 2.5 million clones in the sample, just under 95% were seen once. Positive CCR7 selection of CD45RO-negative cells yielded the naive CD8 cells, and terminally differentiated effector memory CD45RA+ cells were excluded. Between the trimmed V and J ends, which lost 4 bases and 4 bases, there was a span of 20 bases. Per germline, CDR1 MGHDK and CDR2 SYGVNS. The CDR3 totals 16 residues. The receptor comes from a man younger than 35 in good health. Sequences were obtained from naive CD8+ T cells sorted from blood. The rearrangement links TRBV25-1 to TRBJ2-7, with D possibly matching TRBD1 (8 bases). The chain's CDR3 is CASSAVTGEGSYEQYF. The CDR3 bases are TGTGCCAGCAGTGCTGTGACAGGGGAGGGTTCATACGAGCAGTACTTC.